Only a few counts were recorded for the clone carrying this T cell receptor (beta chain). No antigen is known for it. The sample originates from a study of T-cell memory formation after mild COVID-19. Study-wide background: TCR clusters largely stayed donor specific. Study results and limitations: Most CD4+ clones that shrank were in CM and EM, while CD8+ ones turned up in EMRA. Nothing confirmed that second-wave clones peaking on day 37 were specific for SARS-CoV-2.

Constant-segment primers and 5'RACE yielded cDNA libraries for TCR alpha and TCR beta, each carrying sample barcodes and UMIs. TCRdb reprocessed the 5' RACE reads via MiXCR and lists one record per CDR3 protein. The profile covers 200,000 to 300,000 distinct CDR3 sequences, with 15% appearing a single time and 2.1% taken by the ten largest. Germline V lookup: CDR1 SGHVS, CDR2 FNYEAQ. This CDR3 has 16 amino acids. Trimming cost V 4 bases and J 7 bases, with 20 bases left between them. Input material: PBMCs or a T cell subset sorted from them (not recorded which). The chain recombines TRBV7-6 with TRBJ2-1, with D perhaps matching TRBD1 (5 bases). The sequence was collected from an adult woman who had mild COVID-19 (a few samples of this study predate the infection). Cell type and time point are not known. The CDR3: CASSSQGGSMLNEQFF. Written as DNA, the CDR3 is TGTGCCAGCAGCTCCCAGGGTGGCTCGATGCTGAATGAGCAGTTCTTC.